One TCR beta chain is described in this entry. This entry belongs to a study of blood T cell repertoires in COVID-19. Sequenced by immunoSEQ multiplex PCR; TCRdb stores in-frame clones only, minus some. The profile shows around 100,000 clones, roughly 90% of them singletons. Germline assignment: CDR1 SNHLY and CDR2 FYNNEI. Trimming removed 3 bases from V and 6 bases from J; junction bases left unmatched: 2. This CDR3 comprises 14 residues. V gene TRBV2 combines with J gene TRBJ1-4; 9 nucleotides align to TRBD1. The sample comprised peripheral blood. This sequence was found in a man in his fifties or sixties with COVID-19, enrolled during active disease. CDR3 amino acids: CASSDGTGYEKLFF. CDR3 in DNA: TGTGCCAGCAGTGATGGGACAGGGTATGAAAAACTGTTTTTT.